Listed below are T cell receptor beta chains from one sample, sequenced in a study of persistence of HIV-infected CD4 T cells. The repertoire was sequenced with immunoSEQ multiplex PCR; TCRdb's copy has only in-frame clones and lacks some. The sample includes tens of thousands of clones, under 80% seen only once; the top ten take 1.5% to 2%. No antigen is known for these receptors. The source was CD4+ T cells sorted from PBMCs after roughly 17-hour stimulation, collected from a patient who received antiretroviral therapy. The source of these receptors is an adult man with HIV who was CMV-seropositive. Each CDR3 is given with its conserved first and last residue. The order of the fields is clone size, V gene, D gene, J gene, CDR3 protein, CDR3 DNA. A D gene is named only where the DNA matches it firmly. Clone size is stated in some rows and not others, as once, few, many or a class when expanded.

clone_size: .
v_call: TRBV2
d_call: .
j_call: TRBJ1-4
cdr3_aa: CASSGGVGEKLFF
cdr3_nt: TGTGCCAGCAGTGGAGGGGTAGGGGAAAAACTGTTTTTT

clone_size: few
v_call: TRBV10-2
d_call: .
j_call: TRBJ2-1
cdr3_aa: CASFAFYNEQFF
cdr3_nt: TGCGCCAGCTTTGCATTCTACAATGAGCAGTTCTTC

clone_size: .
v_call: TRBV27
d_call: .
j_call: TRBJ2-2
cdr3_aa: CASSYWRGLNTGELFF
cdr3_nt: TGTGCCAGCAGCTACTGGAGGGGATTGAACACCGGGGAGCTGTTTTTT

clone_size: .
v_call: TRBV7-2
d_call: .
j_call: TRBJ2-7
cdr3_aa: CASSLYPLRSYEQYF
cdr3_nt: TGTGCCAGCAGCTTGTACCCTCTCCGCTCCTACGAGCAGTACTTC

clone_size: .
v_call: TRBV7-2
d_call: .
j_call: TRBJ1-5
cdr3_aa: CASSLGVGRGRQPQHF
cdr3_nt: TGTGCCAGCAGCTTAGGGGTAGGCAGGGGACGGCAGCCCCAGCATTTT

clone_size: few
v_call: TRBV2
d_call: .
j_call: TRBJ1-1
cdr3_aa: CASSFESNTEAFF
cdr3_nt: TGTGCCAGCAGTTTTGAGAGTAACACTGAAGCTTTCTTT

clone_size: .
v_call: TRBV2
d_call: TRBD2
j_call: TRBJ2-3
cdr3_aa: CASRVGGLADTDTQYF
cdr3_nt: TGTGCCAGCAGAGTGGGTGGCCTAGCGGACACAGATACGCAGTATTTT

clone_size: .
v_call: TRBV30
d_call: .
j_call: TRBJ2-7
cdr3_aa: CAWIRGNEQYF
cdr3_nt: TGTGCCTGGATTAGGGGGAATGAGCAGTACTTC

clone_size: few
v_call: TRBV7-8
d_call: .
j_call: TRBJ1-5
cdr3_aa: CASSLEFRAGQPQHF
cdr3_nt: TGTGCCAGCAGCTTAGAATTTAGGGCAGGGCAGCCCCAGCATTTT

clone_size: few
v_call: TRBV11-2
d_call: .
j_call: TRBJ2-2
cdr3_aa: CASSLFVEGAGELFF
cdr3_nt: TGTGCCAGCAGCTTATTCGTCGAGGGTGCCGGGGAGCTGTTTTTT

clone_size: .
v_call: TRBV29-1
d_call: TRBD1
j_call: TRBJ1-2
cdr3_aa: CSAHRGYGYTF
cdr3_nt: TGCAGCGCCCACAGGGGCTATGGCTACACCTTC

clone_size: .
v_call: TRBV20-1
d_call: .
j_call: TRBJ2-2
cdr3_aa: CSASLAGRGQSTGELFF
cdr3_nt: TGCAGTGCTAGTCTAGCTGGGAGGGGGCAGAGCACCGGGGAGCTGTTTTTT

clone_size: .
v_call: TRBV18
d_call: .
j_call: TRBJ1-2
cdr3_aa: CASLLQENHGYTF
cdr3_nt: TGTGCCAGCTTATTACAGGAAAACCATGGCTACACCTTC

clone_size: .
v_call: TRBV27
d_call: TRBD1
j_call: TRBJ1-6
cdr3_aa: CASSRPTGNVVSPLHF
cdr3_nt: TGTGCCAGCAGCCGCCCGACAGGGAACGTTGTCTCACCCCTCCACTTT

clone_size: once
v_call: TRBV19
d_call: .
j_call: TRBJ2-3
cdr3_aa: CASSMDFHTDTQYF
cdr3_nt: TGTGCCAGTAGTATGGACTTTCACACAGATACGCAGTATTTT

clone_size: .
v_call: TRBV9
d_call: TRBD1
j_call: TRBJ1-2
cdr3_aa: CASSLTGGEGYTF
cdr3_nt: TGTGCCAGCAGCCTTACAGGGGGGGAGGGCTACACCTTC

clone_size: .
v_call: TRBV6-1
d_call: .
j_call: TRBJ2-2
cdr3_aa: CASSEGHPGELFF
cdr3_nt: TGTGCCAGCAGTGAAGGACATCCGGGGGAGCTGTTTTTT